This T cell receptor (beta chain) was observed in a study of cytomegalovirus exposure and HLA in healthy donors. Study-level points and caveats: Accurate prediction of most subjects' HLA-A and HLA-B alleles from TCR beta sequences was reported.

CDR3 length: 13 amino acids. Germline V gene sequence: CDR1 SGHVS, CDR2 FNYEAQ. V lost 0 bases to trimming and J lost 1 base, with 3 bases between them. The PCR ran on 60 Vbeta and 13 Jbeta primers. Per the authors' pipeline: About 11 million of the roughly 80 million unique TCR beta chains counted in a later analysis were shared. Only in-frame clones appear in the TCRdb table, and some are missing; sequencing was by immunoSEQ multiplex PCR. Clone size and the V and J calls come from that table; the DNA yielded D and trimming. This sample lists tens of thousands of clones; its ten largest clones have approximately 16%. Note on this clone: Its antigen is currently unknown.

The sequence was obtained from a male donor in good health and CMV-seropositive. This chain connects TRBV7-6 to TRBJ1-1; no firm D call. Sequenced sample: PBMCs. The CDR3 region is CASSLAGNTEAFF. The CDR3 nucleotides read TGTGCCAGCAGCTTAGCCGGGAACACTGAAGCTTTCTTT.